The 5 T cell receptor beta chains reported below all come from one sample, sequenced in a study of T cells after yellow fever vaccination. In TCRdb, the 5' RACE reads were re-called with MiXCR into one record per CDR3 protein. The sample consists of hundreds of thousands of distinct CDR3 sequences, around an eighth of them appearing once. The sequencing here drew on PBMCs, taken on the day of the yellow fever booster vaccination. These receptor sequences come from a man aged 25-45 years who received the YFV17D yellow fever vaccine.

This clonotype was counted a few times. V and J are TRBV27 and TRBJ1-4; D gene unclear. V was pared by 6 bases and J by 6 bases, with 11 bases between. The germline V gene has CDR1 MNHEY and CDR2 SMNVEV (reference sequence). The CDR3 covers 13 residues. CDR3 bases: TGTGCCAGCAGGCGGCAGCGAGATGAAAAACTGTTTTTT. It yields the protein CASRRQRDEKLFF.

V usage is TRBV20-1 and J usage is TRBJ2-7, with D perhaps TRBD1 (6 bases). CDR3 length equals 15 residues. Trimming cost V 4 bases and J 4 bases, with 20 bases left between them. Germline-derived CDR1 and CDR2 are DFQATT and SNEGSKA (reference sequence). This CDR3 is CSAMETDKGGYEQYF. CDR3 DNA: TGCAGTGCTATGGAGACAGACAAAGGGGGTTACGAGCAGTACTTC.

V usage is TRBV29-1 and J usage is TRBJ2-2, with D unclear. Per the germline V gene, CDR1 is SQVTM and CDR2 is ANQGSEA. V shed 1 base and J shed 7 bases, with 13 bases lying between them. This CDR3 spans 14 amino acids. The CDR3 region has the DNA TGCAGCGTTGAAGTGGGTCCTGGTGGCGGGGAGCTGTTTTTT. Its protein product is CSVEVGPGGGELFF.

V and J are TRBV5-5 and TRBJ1-6; the match to TRBD1 covers 9 bases. The CDR3 consists of 15 residues. The trim removed 4 bases at V and 7 bases at J, leaving 6 bases unmatched. Germline values: CDR1 SGHKS, CDR2 YYEKEE (reference sequence). The CDR3 bases are TGTGCCAGCAGCAGGGACAGGGTAGTCAATTCACCCCTCCACTTT. It translates to CASSRDRVVNSPLHF.

This clonotype has a handful of counts. This chain joins TRBV9 and TRBJ2-2; D unresolved. Germline V gene lookup returns CDR1 SGDLS and CDR2 YYNGEE. The CDR3 consists of 12 residues. V lost 3 bases, J lost 9 bases, and 9 bases lay in between. The CDR3 region is CASSAPLRELFF. The CDR3 bases are TGTGCCAGCAGCGCCCCCCTCCGGGAGCTGTTTTTT.